Included here is one TCR beta chain sequence, with context. The entry originates in a study of T cells in Graves' hyperthyroidism and ophthalmopathy. Germline V CDR1 and CDR2: MDHEN, SYDVKM. The CDR3 has 15 amino acids. The V end was cut by 6 bases, the J end by 0 bases, with 12 bases between. Amplification of TCR beta CDR3 regions was performed using RNA transcripts as template. Primed by the HTBI set, a first-round RT-PCR was run on the TCR CDR3. MiXCR, run by TCRdb on the multiplex PCR reads, gives a single entry per CDR3 protein. The sample yields a few hundred thousand distinct CDR3 sequences, about 18% seen once. Reasons for excluding patients were uncontrolled infection, other autoimmune disease, pregnancy or lactation.

Material for sequencing was blood. The chain links TRBV28 to TRBJ1-5; D perhaps matches TRBD1 (5 bases). The clonotype comes from a man younger than 30 with Graves' ophthalmopathy. CDR3 bases: TGTGCCAGCAGACAGGAGGATAATAGCAATCAGCCCCAGCATTTT. Its protein product is CASRQEDNSNQPQHF.